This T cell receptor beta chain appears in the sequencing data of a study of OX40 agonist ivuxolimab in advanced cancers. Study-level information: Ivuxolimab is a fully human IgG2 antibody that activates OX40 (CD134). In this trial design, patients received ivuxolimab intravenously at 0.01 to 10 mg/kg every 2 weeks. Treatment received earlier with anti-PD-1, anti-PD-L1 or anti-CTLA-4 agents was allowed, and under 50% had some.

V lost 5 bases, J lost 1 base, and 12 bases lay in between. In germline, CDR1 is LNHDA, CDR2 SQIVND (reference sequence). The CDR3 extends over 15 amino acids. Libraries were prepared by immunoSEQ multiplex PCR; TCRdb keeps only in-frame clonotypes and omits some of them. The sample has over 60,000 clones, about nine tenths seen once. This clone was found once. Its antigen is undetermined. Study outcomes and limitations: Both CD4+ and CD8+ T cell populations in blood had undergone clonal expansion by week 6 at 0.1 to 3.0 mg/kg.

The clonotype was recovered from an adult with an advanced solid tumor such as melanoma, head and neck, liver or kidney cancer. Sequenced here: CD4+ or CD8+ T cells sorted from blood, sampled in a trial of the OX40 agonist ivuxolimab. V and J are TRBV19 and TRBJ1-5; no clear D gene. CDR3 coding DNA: TGTGCCAGTAGTCCTCAAAGACGGAGCAATCAGCCCCAGCATTTT. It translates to CASSPQRRSNQPQHF.